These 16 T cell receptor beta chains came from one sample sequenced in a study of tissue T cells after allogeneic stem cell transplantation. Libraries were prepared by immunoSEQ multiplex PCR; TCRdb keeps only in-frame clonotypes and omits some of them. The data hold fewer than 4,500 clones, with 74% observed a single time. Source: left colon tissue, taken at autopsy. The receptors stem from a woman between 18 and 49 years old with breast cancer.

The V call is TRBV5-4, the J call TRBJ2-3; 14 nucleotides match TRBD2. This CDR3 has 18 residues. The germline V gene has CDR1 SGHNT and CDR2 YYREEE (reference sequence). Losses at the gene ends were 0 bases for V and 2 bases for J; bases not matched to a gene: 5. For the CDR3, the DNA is TGTGCCAGCAGCTTGGCCCTGACTAGCGGGAGGGCCACAGATACGCAGTATTTT. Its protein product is CASSLALTSGRATDTQYF. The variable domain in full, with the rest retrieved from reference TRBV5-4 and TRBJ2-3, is ETGVTQSPTHLIKTRGQQVTLRCSSQSGHNTVSWYQQALGQGPQFIFQYYREEENGRGNFPPRFSGLQFPNYSSELNVNALELDDSALYLCASSLALTSGRATDTQYFGPGTRLTVL.

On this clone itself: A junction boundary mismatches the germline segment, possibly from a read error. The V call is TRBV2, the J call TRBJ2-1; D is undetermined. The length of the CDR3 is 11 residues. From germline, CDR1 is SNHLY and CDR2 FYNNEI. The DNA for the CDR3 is TGTGCCGGCAGACTGTACAATGAGCAGTTCTTC. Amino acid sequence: CAGRLYNEQFF.

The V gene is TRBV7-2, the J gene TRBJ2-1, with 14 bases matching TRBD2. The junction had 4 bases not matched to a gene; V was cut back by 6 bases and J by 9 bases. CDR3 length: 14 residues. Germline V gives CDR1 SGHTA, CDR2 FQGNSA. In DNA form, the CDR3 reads TGTGCCAGCAGATCGACTAGCGGGGGGGCTGAGCAGTTCTTC. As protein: CASRSTSGGAEQFF.

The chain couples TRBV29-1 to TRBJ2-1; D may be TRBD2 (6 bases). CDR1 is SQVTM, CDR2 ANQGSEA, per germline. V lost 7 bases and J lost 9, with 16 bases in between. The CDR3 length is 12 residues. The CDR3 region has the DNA TGCAGCGCCGGATCTCTAGCGTCTGAGCAGTTCTTC. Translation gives CSAGSLASEQFF.

CDR3 nucleotides: TGTGCCAGCAGTCTGGGACAGATAGAAGCTTTCTTT. Its translation: CASSLGQIEAFF. This chain joins TRBV6-6 and TRBJ1-1; 7 bases agree with TRBD1. The length of the CDR3 is 12 residues. Per germline, CDR1 MNHNY and CDR2 SVGAGI (reference sequence). V was pared by 5 bases and J by 8 bases, with 5 bases of the junction left unmatched.

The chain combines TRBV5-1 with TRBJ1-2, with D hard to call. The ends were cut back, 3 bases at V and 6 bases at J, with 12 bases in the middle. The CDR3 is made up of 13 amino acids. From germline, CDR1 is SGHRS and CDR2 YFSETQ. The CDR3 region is CASSSANTDGYTF. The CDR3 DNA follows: TGCGCCAGCAGCTCAGCTAATACGGATGGCTACACCTTC.

The CDR3: CASSLPTGTSLPLDEQFF. The CDR3 nucleotides read TGTGCCAGCAGTTTACCAACCGGGACTAGCCTACCCCTCGATGAGCAGTTCTTC. The chain carries TRBV28 and TRBJ2-1, with 9 nucleotides matching TRBD2. J was trimmed by 8 bases and V by 2 bases; bases with no gene match: 16. This CDR3 is built from 18 residues. The germline gives CDR1 MDHEN, CDR2 SYDVKM.

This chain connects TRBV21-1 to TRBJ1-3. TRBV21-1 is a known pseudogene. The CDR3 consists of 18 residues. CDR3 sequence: CASSKGGDNSVSGNTIYF. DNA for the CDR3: TGTGCCAGCAGCAAAGGGGGGGACAATAGTGTCTCTGGAAACACCATATATTTT.

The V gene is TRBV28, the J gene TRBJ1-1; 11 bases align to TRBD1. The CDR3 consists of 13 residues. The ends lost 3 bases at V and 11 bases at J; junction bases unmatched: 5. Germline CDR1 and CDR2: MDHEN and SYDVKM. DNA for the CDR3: TGTGCCAGCAGTTTCGGGACAGGGGGGGTGGCTTTCTTT. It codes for CASSFGTGGVAFF.

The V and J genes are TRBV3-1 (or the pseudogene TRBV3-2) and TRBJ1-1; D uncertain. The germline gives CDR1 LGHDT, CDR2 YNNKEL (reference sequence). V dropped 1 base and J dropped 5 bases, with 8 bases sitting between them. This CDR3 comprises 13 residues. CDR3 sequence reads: CASSQVVLTEAFF. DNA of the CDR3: TGTGCCAGCAGCCAAGTGGTACTGACTGAAGCTTTCTTT.

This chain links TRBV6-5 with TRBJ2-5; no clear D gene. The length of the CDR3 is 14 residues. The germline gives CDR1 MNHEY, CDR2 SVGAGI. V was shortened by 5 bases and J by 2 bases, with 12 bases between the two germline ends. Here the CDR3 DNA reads TGTGCCAGCAGTCCTAACATGGAGCAAGAGACCCAGTACTTC. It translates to CASSPNMEQETQYF.

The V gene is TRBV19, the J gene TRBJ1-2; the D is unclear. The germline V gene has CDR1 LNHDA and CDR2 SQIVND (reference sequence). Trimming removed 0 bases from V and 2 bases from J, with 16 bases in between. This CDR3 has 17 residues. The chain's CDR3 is CASSIDLFSSWNYGYTF. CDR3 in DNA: TGTGCCAGTAGTATAGATCTCTTCTCGAGTTGGAACTATGGCTACACCTTC.

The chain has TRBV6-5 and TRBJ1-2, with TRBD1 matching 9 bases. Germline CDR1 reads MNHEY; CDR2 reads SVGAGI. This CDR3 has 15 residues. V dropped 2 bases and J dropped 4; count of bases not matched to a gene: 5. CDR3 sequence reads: CASSYRGQGIYGYTF. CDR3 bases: TGTGCCAGCAGTTACCGAGGACAGGGGATCTATGGCTACACCTTC.

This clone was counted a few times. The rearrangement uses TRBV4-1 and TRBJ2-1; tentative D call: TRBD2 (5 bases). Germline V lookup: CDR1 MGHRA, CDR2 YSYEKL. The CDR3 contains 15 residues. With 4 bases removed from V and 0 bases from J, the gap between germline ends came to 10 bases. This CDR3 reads CASSRAENSYNEQFF. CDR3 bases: TGCGCCAGCAGCCGAGCGGAGAACTCCTACAATGAGCAGTTCTTC.

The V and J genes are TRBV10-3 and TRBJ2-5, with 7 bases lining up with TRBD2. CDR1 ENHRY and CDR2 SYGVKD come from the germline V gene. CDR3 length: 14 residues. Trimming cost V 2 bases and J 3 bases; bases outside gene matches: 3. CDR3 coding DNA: TGTGCCATCAGTGAGCGAGCGGGGAAAGAGACCCAGTACTTC. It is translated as CAISERAGKETQYF.

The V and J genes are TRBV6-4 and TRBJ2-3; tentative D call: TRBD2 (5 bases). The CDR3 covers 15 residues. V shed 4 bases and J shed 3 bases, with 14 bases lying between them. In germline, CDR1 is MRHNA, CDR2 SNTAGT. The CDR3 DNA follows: TGTGCCAGCAGTGTTGGTGGGAGAGAGACAGATACGCAGTATTTT. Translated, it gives CASSVGGRETDTQYF.